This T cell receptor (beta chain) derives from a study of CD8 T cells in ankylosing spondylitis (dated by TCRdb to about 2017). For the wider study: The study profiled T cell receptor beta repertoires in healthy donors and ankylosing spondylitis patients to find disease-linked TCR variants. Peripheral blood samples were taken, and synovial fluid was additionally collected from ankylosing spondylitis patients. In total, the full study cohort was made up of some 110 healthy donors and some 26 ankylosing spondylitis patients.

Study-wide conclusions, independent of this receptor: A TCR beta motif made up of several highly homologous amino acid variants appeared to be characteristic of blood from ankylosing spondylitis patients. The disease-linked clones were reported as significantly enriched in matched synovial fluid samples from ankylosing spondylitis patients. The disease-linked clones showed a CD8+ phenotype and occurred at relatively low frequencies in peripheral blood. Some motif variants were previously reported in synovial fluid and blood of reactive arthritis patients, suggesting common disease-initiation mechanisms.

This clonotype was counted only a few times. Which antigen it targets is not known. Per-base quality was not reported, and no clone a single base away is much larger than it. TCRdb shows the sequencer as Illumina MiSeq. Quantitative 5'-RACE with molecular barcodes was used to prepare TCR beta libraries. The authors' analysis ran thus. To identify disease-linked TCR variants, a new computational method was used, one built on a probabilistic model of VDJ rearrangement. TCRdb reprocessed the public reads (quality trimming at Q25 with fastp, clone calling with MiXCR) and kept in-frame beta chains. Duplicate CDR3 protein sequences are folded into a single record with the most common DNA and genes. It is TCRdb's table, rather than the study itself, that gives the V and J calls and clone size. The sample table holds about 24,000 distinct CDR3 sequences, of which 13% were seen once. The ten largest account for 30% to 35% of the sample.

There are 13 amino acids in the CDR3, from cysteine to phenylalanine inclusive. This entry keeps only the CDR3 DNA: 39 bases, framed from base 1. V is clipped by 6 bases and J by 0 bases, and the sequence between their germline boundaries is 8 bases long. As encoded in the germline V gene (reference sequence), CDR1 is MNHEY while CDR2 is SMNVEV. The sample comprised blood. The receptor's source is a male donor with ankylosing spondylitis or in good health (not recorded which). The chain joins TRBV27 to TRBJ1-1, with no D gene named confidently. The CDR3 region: CASRTTLNTEAFF. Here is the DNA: TGTGCCAGCAGAACCACATTGAACACTGAAGCTTTCTTT.